This record looks at one T cell receptor beta chain sequence and its context. The antigen remains undetermined. Sequencing used immunoSEQ multiplex PCR; TCRdb keeps in-frame clones, though not all of them. The data show roughly 29,000 clones, 90% to 95% seen once. This record belongs to a study of graft-versus-host responses after intestinal transplantation. Across the study: Anti-thymocyte globulin induction, then tacrolimus and steroids for around 3 years, went to all recipients.

General study findings and limits: GvH clones occurred in recipient marrow; some first appeared in ileum or blood. Early post-transplant HvG declines were associated with peak circulating GvH clone levels.

The germline V gene has CDR1 MGHRA and CDR2 YSYEKL. CDR3 size: 14 residues. With V trimmed by 3 bases and J by 2 bases, 3 bases remained unmatched. The chain uses TRBV4-1 and TRBJ2-5; 7 bases fit TRBD1. Sequencing was performed on PBMCs, taken about 65 days after intestinal transplant. This clonotype originated in a human patient who received an intestinal transplant, so some T cells may come from the graft donor. The CDR3 DNA sequence: TGCGCCAGCAGCCAGGGACAGAGACAAGAGACCCAGTACTTC. Translation: CASSQGQRQETQYF.